This T cell receptor beta chain was recorded in a study of T-cell memory formation after mild COVID-19. About the study: There were largely donor-specific TCR clusters. Whole-study findings and limits: Clones shrinking from day 15 to 85 showed even CD4/CD8 mixes; later expanders tilted CD4+. There were some responding clones in pre-infection memory, which suggested that cross-reactive memory had joined.

TCRdb reprocessed the 5' RACE reads via MiXCR and lists one record per CDR3 protein. Among under 300,000 distinct CDR3 sequences listed, 15% to 20% were seen once. Trimming removed 8 bases from V and 1 base from J, with 14 bases in between. The CDR3 has 14 residues. This clonotype was picked up a small number of times. Its antigen is not identified. Sample: PBMCs or a T cell subset sorted from them (not recorded which). The chain recombines TRBV12-3 or TRBV12-4 with TRBJ2-5, with D possibly TRBD2 on 5 matching bases. The sequence was collected from a man between 18 and 29 years old who had mild COVID-19 (a few samples of this study predate the infection). Cell type and time point are not known. CDR3 sequence (DNA): TGTGCCAGCTGCTCCGGACTGCCCCAAGAGACCCAGTACTTC. It codes for CASCSGLPQETQYF.